This T cell receptor beta chain was sequenced during a study of cytomegalovirus exposure and HLA in healthy donors. Broader study findings: An Asian-associated ancestry cluster reportedly showed fewer N-insertions than the approximately 620-donor mean in a later analysis. According to the study, roughly 160 TCR beta chains were cytomegalovirus-associated. Presence/absence analyses assumed roughly uniform sequencing depth across donors.

In regard to this clone: Its target is not known.

The PCR had 60 Vbeta and 13 Jbeta primers. TCRdb's copy holds only in-frame clones and misses some; the assay was immunoSEQ multiplex PCR. This table has 95,000 to 150,000 clones, 65% to 80% appearing once. Healthy people donating bone marrow made up the donors. The TCR originated in a woman aged 40 to 50 in good health and CMV-seropositive. Input material: PBMCs.

CDR3 in DNA: TGTGCCAGCAGCTTAGTCGGGACAGCCTTTTCCGCGAACACCGGGGAGCTGTTTTTT. Translating gives CASSLVGTAFSANTGELFF. This chain links TRBV7-6 with TRBJ2-2, with 7 bases fitting TRBD1. Germline CDR1 and CDR2: SGHVS and FNYEAQ. Trimming took 1 base from V and 0 from J; bases not matched to a gene: 11. CDR3 length: 19 amino acids.